A single sample gave rise to the 9 T cell receptor beta chains below, sequenced in a study of blood T cell repertoires in COVID-19. TCRdb keeps only in-frame clones here, not all; method: immunoSEQ multiplex PCR. The table includes around 300,000 clones, almost 90% detected once. Sequencing was carried out using PBMCs or T cells enriched from blood (not recorded which). These receptors all stem from a woman aged 18-29 years with acute COVID-19.

The chain employs TRBV7-2 and TRBJ1-1, with D maybe TRBD1 (5 bases). This CDR3 spans 15 amino acids. V lost 5 bases to trimming and J lost 4 bases, with 17 bases between them. Germline V lookup: CDR1 SGHTA, CDR2 FQGNSA. The CDR3 DNA sequence: TGTGCCAGCAGCCCGGGAGGGGTGAGGCGCACTGAAGCTTTCTTT. It yields the protein CASSPGGVRRTEAFF.

The chain is built from TRBV13 and TRBJ1-4; unclear D gene. The ends were cut back, 1 base at V and 5 bases at J, with 5 bases in the middle. Germline CDR1 is PRHDT and CDR2 is FYEKMQ (reference sequence). The length of the CDR3 is 13 residues. The CDR3 coding sequence is TGTGCCAGCAGCTTAGCTCTAAATGAAAAACTGTTTTTT. It is translated as CASSLALNEKLFF.

The chain uses TRBV7-8 and TRBJ2-1, with 11 nucleotides matching TRBD2. CDR3 length: 16 residues. Germline V lookup: CDR1 SGHVS, CDR2 FQNEAQ. V gave up 1 base and J gave up 8 bases; unmatched junction bases: 7. CDR3 sequence (DNA): TGTGCCAGCAGCTTAGATTTACTAGCGGGAGAGGATGAGCAGTTCTTC. Its protein is CASSLDLLAGEDEQFF.

With regard to this clone: The sample contains more than one DNA sequence encoding this CDR3. This chain links TRBV5-5 with TRBJ2-1; D is uncertain. Germline V gene data show CDR1 as SGHKS and CDR2 as YYEKEE (reference sequence). This CDR3 region has 16 residues. V was clipped by 0 bases and J by 1 base, with 11 bases between them. The CDR3 spells CASSLEAGSSYNEQFF. The CDR3 nucleotides are TGTGCCAGCAGCTTGGAGGCAGGTAGTTCCTACAATGAGCAGTTCTTC.

Regarding this clone: Different DNA sequences within this sample yield the same CDR3. The rearrangement links TRBV5-1 to TRBJ2-7; D may be TRBD1 (5 bases). This CDR3 is 12 amino acids long. Germline V gene sequence: CDR1 SGHRS, CDR2 YFSETQ. V gave up 7 bases and J gave up 4 bases, with 12 bases separating them. CDR3 DNA sequence: TGCGCCAGCTCCCTTAGGGGATACGAGCAGTACTTC. Protein sequence: CASSLRGYEQYF. Variable domain in full (rest from reference TRBV5-1 and TRBJ2-7): KAGVTQTPRYLIKTRGQQVTLSCSPISGHRSVSWYQQTPGQGLQFLFEYFSETQRNKGNFPGRFSGRQFSNSRSEMNVSTLELGDSALYLCASSLRGYEQYFGPGTRLTVT.

The chain uses TRBV11-2 and TRBJ2-6; 7 bases fit TRBD1. Germline CDR1 SGHAT, CDR2 FQNNGV. The CDR3 loop spans 13 amino acids. The V gene end was trimmed by 6 bases and the J gene end by 12 bases; junction bases not matched to a gene: 8. The CDR3 protein is CASSRGTVSVLTF. In DNA, the CDR3 is TGTGCCAGCAGTCGAGGGACAGTCAGCGTCCTGACTTTC. Together with reference TRBV11-2 and TRBJ2-6, the CDR3 gives the full variable domain: EAGVAQSPRYKIIEKRQSVAFWCNPISGHATLYWYQQILGQGPKLLIQFQNNGVVDDSQLPKDRFSAERLKGVDSTLKIQPAKLEDSAVYLCASSRGTVSVLTFGAGSRLTVL.

The rearrangement links TRBV11-2 to TRBJ2-7; the D is unclear. The V gene lost 1 base and the J gene lost 4 bases, with 2 bases spanning the gap. In germline, CDR1 is SGHAT, CDR2 FQNNGV. CDR3 length: 11 residues. The CDR3 bases are TGTGCCAGCAGCTTAGCATACGAGCAGTACTTC. As protein: CASSLAYEQYF. Drawing the rest from reference TRBV11-2 and TRBJ2-7, the complete variable domain is EAGVAQSPRYKIIEKRQSVAFWCNPISGHATLYWYQQILGQGPKLLIQFQNNGVVDDSQLPKDRFSAERLKGVDSTLKIQPAKLEDSAVYLCASSLAYEQYFGPGTRLTVT.

The chain couples TRBV7-9 to TRBJ2-3; TRBD2 aligns across 8 bases. Looked up from germline, CDR1 is SEHNR and CDR2 is FQNEAQ (reference sequence). With 4 bases clipped from V and 2 bases from J, the junction kept 11 bases outside the gene matches. The CDR3 covers 17 residues. CDR3 DNA: TGTGCCAGCAGCTCGACTTGGGTAGCGGGGACCACAGATACGCAGTATTTT. As protein: CASSSTWVAGTTDTQYF.

V is TRBV19 and J is TRBJ1-2, with 9 bases lining up with TRBD1. V dropped 4 bases and J dropped 8; count of bases not matched to a gene: 17. Germline V gene sequence: CDR1 LNHDA, CDR2 SQIVND (reference sequence). The CDR3 sequence is 17 residues long. CDR3 protein: CASSTWDRARQRDGYTF. Written as DNA, the CDR3 is TGTGCCAGTAGTACCTGGGACAGGGCGAGGCAACGGGACGGCTACACCTTC.